What follows is one T cell receptor (beta chain) and its context. Its antigen is undetermined. These data come from a study of T cell repertoires in cytomegalovirus infection. Whole-study context: Researchers turned to recently identified HLA-C-restricted CMV epitopes as well as well-studied HLA-B-restricted ones. Public TCR beta signatures were indicative of both CMV infection and a matching HLA type.

The study's findings and limits: Carriers of CMV and the relevant HLA type were discriminated by public TCR beta frequency. CMV-specific TCR beta clonotypes restricted by HLA-C were the ones dominating the ex vivo response.

TCRdb analysed the reads with MiXCR anew, one entry per CDR3 protein. The repertoire holds around 140,000 distinct CDR3 sequences, roughly 32% seen once, with roughly 51% in the top ten. The origin of this receptor is a human donor in good health (CMV status not recorded). Some clones in this sample may be carry-over from other donors' samples. The sample here was CD8+ T cells from cultured PBMCs, taken from culture after CMV antigen stimulation.

The CDR3 DNA reads TGTGCCAGCAGGCCGGGACAGGGCTATGGCTACACCTTC. Translated: CASRPGQGYGYTF. V and J are TRBV6-2 or TRBV6-3 and TRBJ1-2; 9 bases match TRBD1. CDR1 is MNHEY and CDR2 is SVGEGT in the germline V gene. The CDR3 loop spans 13 amino acids. Unmatched junction bases numbered 3, after V lost 6 bases and J lost 4 bases.